The 11 T cell receptor beta chains in this list originate from one sample, sequenced in a study of shared clonotypes between healthy human individuals. TCRdb's table, derived via immunoSEQ multiplex PCR, lists solely in-frame clones and lacks some. The data show roughly 680,000 clones, 55% to 80% seen once. Sequencing was done on a sample of memory CD4+ T cells sorted from blood. Subset reported: CD45RA-negative fraction. These receptors were taken from a woman aged 25-40 years in good health.

The rearrangement joins TRBV28 to TRBJ2-3; D is ambiguous. This CDR3 spans 16 amino acids. Per germline, CDR1 MDHEN and CDR2 SYDVKM. Deletions cut 3 bases from V and 1 base from J, with 14 bases between. The CDR3 DNA reads as TGTGCCAGCAGTTTTTTTCGTTACGGCGGCACAGATACGCAGTATTTT. Protein product: CASSFFRYGGTDTQYF.

The CDR3 DNA follows: TGCAGTTATTCCGTGAGGGGGTTGGGCGAGCAGTACTTC. It codes for CSYSVRGLGEQYF. V usage is TRBV29-1 and J usage is TRBJ2-7, with D perhaps matching TRBD1 (6 bases). The CDR3 is made up of 13 amino acids. From germline, CDR1 is SQVTM and CDR2 ANQGSEA.

V is TRBV15 and J is TRBJ2-3; D might be TRBD2 (5 bases). Germline values: CDR1 LNHNV, CDR2 YYDKDF (reference sequence). V lost 0 bases and J 5 bases, leaving 9 bases between the germline ends. There are 14 residues in the CDR3. In nucleotides, the CDR3 is TGTGCCACCAGCAGAGACCCGGGGAGAGATACGCAGTATTTT. Encoded protein: CATSRDPGRDTQYF.

CDR3 nucleotide sequence: TGCAGCGTTGTGGACAGGGCGGATCAGCCCCAGCATTTT. Its protein product is CSVVDRADQPQHF. The chain combines TRBV29-1 with TRBJ1-5; TRBD1 matches at 8 bases. CDR1 SQVTM and CDR2 ANQGSEA come from the germline V gene. This CDR3 has 13 residues. Unmatched junction bases numbered 4, after V lost 4 bases and J lost 5 bases.

The rearrangement joins TRBV5-1 to TRBJ2-3, with TRBD1 identical over 9 bases. CDR3 length: 13 amino acids. Unmatched junction bases numbered 3, after V lost 4 bases and J lost 6 bases. Germline values: CDR1 SGHRS, CDR2 YFSETQ. The CDR3 nucleotides read TGCGCCAGCAGCGACGGACAGGGGGATACGCAGTATTTT. As protein: CASSDGQGDTQYF.

This clone came up a few times. J is TRBJ2-4 and V is TRBV7-6; perhaps D is TRBD1 or TRBD2 (5 bases each). CDR3 size: 12 residues. Germline-derived CDR1 and CDR2 are SGHVS and FNYEAQ. Trimming removed 5 bases at V and 9 bases at J, with 11 bases between. Here the CDR3 reads CASSPGGGIQYF. DNA for the CDR3: TGTGCCAGCAGCCCCGGTGGGGGCATTCAGTACTTC.

V and J are TRBV9 and TRBJ2-1; 9 bases are shared with TRBD2. The CDR3 length is 15 residues. V was clipped by 0 bases and J by 3 bases; unmatched bases: 1. CDR1 and CDR2 from the germline V gene are SGDLS and YYNGEE. As DNA, the CDR3 is TGTGCCAGCAGCGTAGTAGCGGGAGTCTACAATGAGCAGTTCTTC. It codes for CASSVVAGVYNEQFF.

This clone was observed many times. CDR3 DNA: TGTGCCAGCAGTGACGGCAGCGGGAGCGCAGATACGCAGTATTTT. Its protein is CASSDGSGSADTQYF. The rearrangement uses TRBV6-4 and TRBJ2-3; 8 bases are shared with TRBD2. Germline V lookup: CDR1 MRHNA, CDR2 SNTAGT. CDR3 length: 15 amino acids. Trimming took 2 bases from V and 4 from J; bases not matched to a gene: 5.

The chain uses TRBV6-5 and TRBJ2-5; D might be TRBD2 (5 bases). Between the trimmed V and J ends, which lost 2 bases and 4 bases, there was a span of 8 bases. Per the germline V gene, CDR1 is MNHEY and CDR2 is SVGAGI. CDR3 length: 13 amino acids. The DNA for the CDR3 is TGTGCCAGCAGTTACGCGAGCGGAGAGACCCAGTACTTC. It specifies CASSYASGETQYF.

Worth noting for this clone: The identical CDR3 is also encoded by other nucleotide sequences in the sample. V is TRBV20-1 and J is TRBJ2-3; D unresolved. V was cut by 1 base and J by 5 bases, with 1 base left in between. Germline V gene lookup returns CDR1 DFQATT and CDR2 SNEGSKA (reference sequence). This CDR3 comprises 10 residues. CDR3 in DNA: TGCAGTGCTAGAGGAGATACGCAGTATTTT. This translates into CSARGDTQYF.

In DNA, the CDR3 is TGTGCCAGCAGTAGCGCGGGGGCTAATGAAAAACTGTTTTTT. Amino acids: CASSSAGANEKLFF. V gene TRBV27 combines with J gene TRBJ1-4; D perhaps matches TRBD1 (5 bases). V lost 5 bases and J lost 3, with 10 bases in between. There are 14 residues in the CDR3. Germline V gene data show CDR1 as MNHEY and CDR2 as SMNVEV (reference sequence).